This T cell receptor (beta chain) was documented in a study of technical replicates of blood from a handful of donors. Sequencing was performed with immunoSEQ multiplex PCR; in TCRdb, only in-frame clones are kept and a portion is missing. Here the sample spans about 72,000 clones, about 95% being singletons. CDR1 and CDR2 from the germline V gene are LNHDA and SQIVND (reference sequence). V shed 4 bases and J shed 7 bases, with 25 bases lying between them. This CDR3 has 17 residues. Sequencing was done on a sample of T cells isolated from PBMCs. The receptor comes from a human donor in good health. The chain carries TRBV19 and TRBJ1-2, with D uncertain. In nucleotides, the CDR3 is TGTGCCAGTAGTACTTGGGCCCCAGGAGGGAAGAGAGGTGGCTACACCTTC. This translates into CASSTWAPGGKRGGYTF.